These T cell receptor beta chains were read from a single sample in a study of blood T cell repertoires in COVID-19. Profiling relied on immunoSEQ multiplex PCR, and the TCRdb table lists in-frame clones only, not all of them. The table has around 15,000 clones, around 70% seen once. Sequencing was carried out using peripheral blood. The source is a man in his sixties with acute or convalescent COVID-19. Each CDR3 is given with its conserved first and last residue. D genes are given only for firm matches. Expanded clones get a size class; other rows say once, few or many, or leave the size out.

V gene	J gene	clone size	D gene	CDR3 DNA	CDR3 protein
TRBV5-4	TRBJ2-3	medium-sized	.	TGTGCCAGCAGCTTGGAATCTCGGCGGGTACCTAGCACAGATACGCAGTATTTT	CASSLESRRVPSTDTQYF
TRBV28	TRBJ1-3	.	TRBD1	TGTGCCAGCAGTTTGGGGACAGCCTCTGGAAACACCATATATTTT	CASSLGTASGNTIYF
TRBV19	TRBJ1-2	.	.	TGTGCCAGTAGCGAAAGGGGTCGTAACTATGGCTACACCTTC	CASSERGRNYGYTF
TRBV9	TRBJ1-4	.	TRBD1	TGTGCCAGCAGCGCTGGACAGGCCAATAATGAAAAACTGTTTTTT	CASSAGQANNEKLFF
TRBV11-3	TRBJ2-7	.	.	TGTGCCAGCAGCTCCCGGACACTCCCCTACGAGCAGTACTTC	CASSSRTLPYEQYF
TRBV6-2/TRBV6-3	TRBJ2-7	.	.	TGTGCCAGCACCCCAGGGGTTCCCTACGAGCAGTACTTC	CASTPGVPYEQYF
TRBV11-1	TRBJ2-3	.	.	TGTGCCAGCAGCCCCGCCCTATCAGATACGCAGTATTTT	CASSPALSDTQYF
TRBV19	TRBJ2-2	.	.	TGTGCCGTAAAGGAGGGCTTATACACCGGGGAGCTGTTTTTT	CAVKEGLYTGELFF
TRBV5-6	TRBJ1-6	.	TRBD1	TGTGCCAGCAGCGACGGAGGGGGCCTAAATTCACCCCTCCACTTT	CASSDGGGLNSPLHF
TRBV5-6	TRBJ2-5	.	.	TGTGCCAGCAGCTTGGCAGGGTACGAGACCCAGTACTTC	CASSLAGYETQYF
TRBV7-2	TRBJ1-2	.	.	TGTGCCAGCATGAAGGGCCCAGACAGCCTCTATGGCTACACCTTC	CASMKGPDSLYGYTF
TRBV10-3	TRBJ2-7	.	.	TGTGCCATCATGGGGTCGGAGAGCGGGACACCAACCTACGAGCAGTACTTC	CAIMGSESGTPTYEQYF
TRBV29-1	TRBJ2-3	.	TRBD1	TGCAGCGTACCGGGGGACAGGTCAGATACGCAGTATTTT	CSVPGDRSDTQYF
TRBV29-1	TRBJ2-1	.	TRBD2	TGCAGCGTTGCTCGTAGCGGGGGCGGCTACAATGAGCAGTTCTTC	CSVARSGGGYNEQFF
TRBV7-8	TRBJ1-2	.	.	TGTGCCAGCAGCTTAGAAGGGGGAGACTATGGCTACACCTTC	CASSLEGGDYGYTF
TRBV2	TRBJ2-7	.	.	TGTGCCAACGGACCCGGGGAACATTACGAGCAGTACTTC	CANGPGEHYEQYF
TRBV5-1	TRBJ1-2	.	.	TGCGCCAGCAGCTCGGGCAGGGCTCGTTCTGGCTACACCTTC	CASSSGRARSGYTF
TRBV27	TRBJ1-3	.	.	TGTGCCAGCAGTTTAGCAGGGGTCGGAAACACCATATATTTT	CASSLAGVGNTIYF
TRBV2	TRBJ1-5	.	TRBD1	TGTGCCAGCAGCGGGACAGGGTATAATCAGCCCCAGCATTTT	CASSGTGYNQPQHF
TRBV9	TRBJ2-7	.	.	TGTGCCAGCAGCGGAATGGGGGGATCCTACGAGCAGTACTTC	CASSGMGGSYEQYF
TRBV10-2	TRBJ2-2	once	TRBD2	TGCGCCAGCAGACTAGCGGGAGGCTACACCGGGGAGCTGTTTTTT	CASRLAGGYTGELFF
TRBV29-1	TRBJ2-1	.	.	TGCAGCGTACGTGGCAGGGGTCACCCGTCCTACAATGAGCAGTTCTTC	CSVRGRGHPSYNEQFF
TRBV5-1	TRBJ2-7	.	.	TGCGCCAGCAGCTTGGTTACGGGGTATTACGAGCAGTACTTC	CASSLVTGYYEQYF
TRBV6-2/TRBV6-3	TRBJ1-2	.	.	TGTGCCAGCAGTTCCCACCCCACACGAAACTATGGCTACACCTTC	CASSSHPTRNYGYTF
TRBV6-1	TRBJ2-1	.	.	TGTGCCAGCAGTGCCCTTGTTGCGATCGCGGGGCTAACCTACAATGAGCAGTTCTTC	CASSALVAIAGLTYNEQFF
TRBV5-1	TRBJ1-3	.	.	TGCGCCAGCAGCTTGGCGCAGGGGAGCTCTGGAAACACCATATATTTT	CASSLAQGSSGNTIYF
TRBV9	TRBJ1-2	.	TRBD1	TGTGCCAGCAGCGTCGGGAGACAGGGCGGCTACACCTTC	CASSVGRQGGYTF
TRBV19	TRBJ1-2	.	.	TGTGCCAGTAGTATAGTCGCGACAAGTATAAACTATGGCTACACCTTC	CASSIVATSINYGYTF
TRBV12-3/TRBV12-4	TRBJ1-6	.	TRBD1	TGTGCCAGCAGTCGGACAGGGAATTCACCCCTCCACTTT	CASSRTGNSPLHF
TRBV7-8	TRBJ2-5	.	TRBD2	TGTGCCAGCAGCTTGGGCGGGAGGGAGACCCAGTACTTC	CASSLGGRETQYF
TRBV28	TRBJ1-3	once	.	TGTGCCAGCAGTTTATGGTTAGGGCAGGGGTACTCTGGAAACACCATATATTTT	CASSLWLGQGYSGNTIYF
TRBV5-1	TRBJ2-3	.	.	TGCGCCAGCAGCTTTCCTTCGTCGCGGGTTGGCACAGATACGCAGTATTTT	CASSFPSSRVGTDTQYF
TRBV9	TRBJ1-2	few	TRBD1	TGTGCCAGCAGCGGAGAGTGGACAGGGCCTTATGGCTACACCTTC	CASSGEWTGPYGYTF
TRBV30	TRBJ2-1	.	.	TGTGCCTGGAGTTTAGCCAATCCGGATGAGCAGTTCTTC	CAWSLANPDEQFF
TRBV19	TRBJ1-4	.	TRBD1	TGTGCCAGTAACCAACCGGGACAGGGTAATGAAAAACTGTTTTTT	CASNQPGQGNEKLFF
TRBV7-2	TRBJ2-7	.	TRBD1	TGTGCCAGCAGCTTAGGACAGGGGCGTGAGCAGTACTTC	CASSLGQGREQYF
TRBV5-8	TRBJ1-2	medium-sized	.	TGTGCCAGCAGCTTAAAGAAGGGGTCAGGGCTAAATGGCTACACCTTC	CASSLKKGSGLNGYTF
TRBV18	TRBJ1-3	.	.	TGTGCCAGCTCACCTTCAGGGACTACTGGAAACACCATATATTTT	CASSPSGTTGNTIYF
TRBV18	TRBJ1-2	.	TRBD1	TGTGCCAGCTCACCCTTGGGACAGAACTATGGCTACACCTTC	CASSPLGQNYGYTF
TRBV19	TRBJ1-2	.	TRBD1	TGTGCCAGTAGGGAACCGGGACAGACTACTTTCTACACCTTC	CASREPGQTTFYTF
TRBV5-5	TRBJ2-7	.	.	TGTGCCAGCAGCTTAGCTTGGCAGGGGAATTCCTACGAGCAGTACTTC	CASSLAWQGNSYEQYF
TRBV6-5	TRBJ1-2	.	.	TGTGCCAGCAGCCAAGCCGGGTTGGGCTATGGCTACACCTTC	CASSQAGLGYGYTF
TRBV6-5	TRBJ1-2	.	.	TGTGCCAGCAGCAGAACTCAGGGCACCTATGGCTACACCTTC	CASSRTQGTYGYTF
TRBV2	TRBJ1-3	.	.	TGTGCCAGCAGATACGGGGGACCCTCTGGAAACACCATATATTTT	CASRYGGPSGNTIYF
TRBV28	TRBJ2-6	.	TRBD2	TGTGCCAGCAGTCCCCAGCTAGCGGGAGGGGCCAACGTCCTGACTTTC	CASSPQLAGGANVLTF
TRBV6-5	TRBJ1-1	.	TRBD1	TGTGCCAGCAGTTACAACGGACAGGGGAACACTGAAGCTTTCTTT	CASSYNGQGNTEAFF
TRBV30	TRBJ2-7	few	.	TGTGCCGGAACGAACGGGATATCCTACGAGCAGTACTTC	CAGTNGISYEQYF
TRBV12-3/TRBV12-4	TRBJ2-5	.	.	TGTGCCAGCAGTTCCCTGGAGACCCAGTACTTC	CASSSLETQYF
TRBV7-9	TRBJ2-5	.	.	TGTGCCAGCAGCGCGGGACCGAACCAAGAGACCCAGTACTTC	CASSAGPNQETQYF
TRBV25-1	TRBJ1-3	.	.	TGTGCCAGCAGTGAAAGCAGGCTCAGCTCTGGAAACACCATATATTTT	CASSESRLSSGNTIYF
TRBV19	TRBJ2-3	.	.	TGTGCCAGTAGTATGGGGCAGGCATTCAGCACAGATACGCAGTATTTT	CASSMGQAFSTDTQYF
TRBV4-1	TRBJ2-3	.	TRBD2	TGCGCCAGCAGCCAAGTAGGACTAGCGGGAATTACAGATACGCAGTATTTT	CASSQVGLAGITDTQYF